One sample yielded the 30 T cell receptor beta chains listed below, sequenced in a study of regulatory T cells in long-lasting Graves disease. Building the TCR beta libraries relied on iRepertoire HTBI primers, and CDR3 regions underwent Arm-PCR. TCRdb recomputed calls from the multiplex PCR reads with MiXCR, one row per CDR3 protein. The repertoire holds about 380,000 distinct CDR3 sequences, 15% to 18% seen once, with 20% to 25% in the top ten. Time point: newly diagnosed GD, antithyroid drugs for less than 3 months. TCR sequences were obtained from RNA taken from PBMCs. The sequencing here drew on peripheral blood mononuclear cells (PBMCs), taken at new diagnosis, from a patient treated with antithyroid drugs. The receptors were gathered from a female donor with Graves disease.

This clonotype was seen at least ten times. The V gene is TRBV7-9, the J gene TRBJ2-1; no reliable D call. This CDR3 contains 13 residues. CDR1 is SEHNR, CDR2 FQNEAQ, per germline (reference sequence). V gave up 1 base and J gave up 12 bases, with 13 bases separating them. CDR3 region: CASSLEDSMRQFF. The CDR3, as DNA: TGTGCCAGCAGCTTAGAAGACTCCATGAGGCAGTTCTTC.

The rearrangement links TRBV7-3 to TRBJ2-3, with TRBD2 matching over 9 bases. V dropped 2 bases and J dropped 5; count of bases not matched to a gene: 5. Germline V gives CDR1 SGHTA, CDR2 FQGTGA. The CDR3 runs 15 residues. CDR3 DNA: TGTGCCAGCAGCTTATTTAGCGGGAGCGGAGATACGCAGTATTTT. Amino acid sequence: CASSLFSGSGDTQYF.

The gene calls are TRBV30 and TRBJ2-7; D remains unclear. Germline V CDR1 and CDR2: GTSNPN, SVGIG (reference sequence). The CDR3 is 13 amino acids. Trimming shortened V by 1 base and J by 5 bases, and 12 bases separated the two germline ends. The CDR3 DNA follows: TGTGCCTGGAGTGACCCCCCCCCCCACGAGCAGTACTTC. Encoded protein: CAWSDPPPHEQYF.

The V gene is TRBV4-1, the J gene TRBJ1-1; tentative D call: TRBD1 (6 bases). Trimming shortened V by 4 bases and J by 7 bases, and 19 bases separated the two germline ends. The CDR3 contains 15 residues. The germline V gene encodes CDR1 MGHRA and CDR2 YSYEKL. In nucleotides, the CDR3 is TGCGCCAGCAGCCCGAAGGATGGGGGGGCCAGTGAAGCTTTCTTT. This codes for CASSPKDGGASEAFF.

This clonotype was counted ten times or more. The chain recombines TRBV11-3 with TRBJ2-3; D possibly corresponds to TRBD1 (6 bases). Between the trimmed V and J ends, which lost 5 bases and 8 bases, there was a span of 14 bases. The CDR3 is made up of 13 amino acids. Germline V lookup: CDR1 SGHNT, CDR2 YENEEA. The CDR3 loop is CASSPYRAGTQYF. The CDR3 nucleotides read TGTGCCAGCAGCCCTTACAGGGCCGGTACGCAGTATTTT.

This rearrangement joins TRBV10-3 to TRBJ2-5; 8 bases align to TRBD1. This CDR3 has 13 amino acids. Trimming removed 9 bases from V and 2 bases from J; junction bases left unmatched: 5. Germline CDR1 ENHRY, CDR2 SYGVKD. The CDR3 bases are TGTGCCATGTCGACAGGGGTTCAAGAGACCCAGTACTTC. Protein sequence: CAMSTGVQETQYF.

In regard to this clonotype: This may arise from a read error, as a much more abundant clone is one base away. The CDR3: CSALGLAGDVMHEQFF. The CDR3, as DNA: TGCAGTGCTCTTGGACTAGCGGGAGATGTTATGCATGAGCAGTTCTTC. The rearrangement joins TRBV20-1 to TRBJ2-1, with 13 bases identical to TRBD2. V lost 5 bases to trimming and J lost 8 bases; unmatched junction nucleotides: 12. Germline-derived CDR1 and CDR2 are DFQATT and SNEGSKA (reference sequence). The CDR3 has 16 amino acids.

This chain connects TRBV20-1 to TRBJ2-4; D is ambiguous. With 5 bases removed from V and 1 base from J, the gap between germline ends came to 9 bases. CDR1 and CDR2 from the germline V gene are DFQATT and SNEGSKA (reference sequence). This CDR3 is 13 amino acids long. CDR3 nucleotide sequence: TGCAGTGCTTGGACGAGGGCCAAAAACATTCAGTACTTC. Protein sequence: CSAWTRAKNIQYF.

This clonotype appeared many times. This rearrangement joins TRBV20-1 to TRBJ1-5; D is unclear. V lost 0 bases to trimming and J lost 5 bases, with 8 bases between them. Germline V gene sequence: CDR1 DFQATT, CDR2 SNEGSKA (reference sequence). The CDR3 runs to 13 residues. CDR3 residues: CSAREGLDQPQHF. DNA of the CDR3: TGCAGTGCTAGAGAGGGTCTGGATCAGCCCCAGCATTTT.

This clonotype was counted ten times or more. The CDR3 loop reads CASSPEEGTQYF. For the CDR3, the DNA is TGTGCCAGCAGCCCAGAAGAGGGTACGCAGTATTTT. V usage is TRBV3-1 and J usage is TRBJ2-3; D is possibly TRBD2 (5 bases). Looked up from germline, CDR1 is LGHDT and CDR2 is YNNKEL (reference sequence). This CDR3 is 12 amino acids long. V was clipped by 4 bases and J by 8 bases, with 10 bases between them.

This clonotype was recorded at least ten times. The chain combines TRBV7-3 with TRBJ2-7; 10 nucleotides match TRBD1. Germline lookup yields CDR1 SGHTA and CDR2 FQGTGA. There are 15 residues in the CDR3. V gave up 5 bases and J gave up 7 bases; unmatched junction bases: 11. CDR3 residues: CASSPRGGTGEEQYF. For the CDR3, the DNA is TGTGCCAGCAGCCCACGCGGTGGGACAGGGGAGGAGCAGTACTTC.

Of note for this clonotype: An end of the junction differs from the germline gene, which may be a read error. The chain couples TRBV11-3 to TRBJ2-1, with D perhaps matching TRBD1 (5 bases). From germline, CDR1 is SGHNT and CDR2 YENEEA. The CDR3 sequence is 13 residues long. Here the CDR3 reads CAGSLDFTGEQFF. The CDR3 DNA reads as TGTGCCGGCAGCTTAGATTTTACAGGTGAGCAGTTCTTC.

The CDR3 nucleotides read TGTGCCAGCAGCTTACAGGAAGCCCCCGCCGGGGAGCTGTTTTTT. It encodes CASSLQEAPAGELFF. The chain links TRBV7-9 to TRBJ2-2; D remains unclear. Trimming removed 2 bases at V and 6 bases at J, with 13 bases between. This CDR3 is built from 15 residues. The germline gives CDR1 SEHNR, CDR2 FQNEAQ (reference sequence).

This clonotype has at least ten counts. The genes are TRBV10-3 and TRBJ1-6; TRBD1 is a possible D gene (5 bases). V was shortened by 2 bases and J by 7 bases, with 12 bases between the two germline ends. The germline V gene has CDR1 ENHRY and CDR2 SYGVKD. This CDR3 has 15 residues. Here the CDR3 DNA reads TGTGCCATCAGTGAGGCCGACAGTTTCAATTCACCCCTCCACTTT. Encoded protein: CAISEADSFNSPLHF.

The genes are TRBV20-1 and TRBJ2-3; 15 nucleotides line up with TRBD2. Trimming cost V 3 bases and J 4 bases; bases outside gene matches: 17. CDR3 length: 20 amino acids. Germline CDR1 reads DFQATT; CDR2 reads SNEGSKA (reference sequence). DNA of the CDR3: TGCAGTGCTAGGCCCCCCCTAGGACTAGCGGGGGGGCCGGTGGCAGATACGCAGTATTTT. Translated, it gives CSARPPLGLAGGPVADTQYF.

Ten or more counts support this clonotype. The chain employs TRBV13 and TRBJ2-5; D uncertain. The CDR3 loop spans 11 amino acids. V was trimmed by 4 bases and J by 4 bases, leaving 4 bases between them. Per germline, CDR1 PRHDT and CDR2 FYEKMQ (reference sequence). Here the CDR3 reads CASSSLETQYF. The CDR3 DNA reads as TGTGCCAGCAGCTCGCTAGAGACCCAGTACTTC.

On this clonotype: With only one base between it and a far larger clone, this is likely a read error. The chain uses TRBV27 and TRBJ1-1; 12 bases agree with TRBD1. The CDR3 spans 14 residues. Germline CDR1 is MNHEY and CDR2 is SMNVEV (reference sequence). The CDR3 reads CASSLGTGGTEASF. In DNA, the CDR3 is TGTGCCAGCAGCCTCGGGACAGGGGGCACTGAAGCTTCCTTT.

Concerning this clonotype: It is likely a read error: a sequence one base away is far more abundant. The gene calls are TRBV6-1 and TRBJ2-7; 8 bases are shared with TRBD2. CDR1 is MNHNS and CDR2 is SASEGT in the germline V gene. The CDR3 length is 13 residues. The DNA of the CDR3 is TGTGCCAGCAGCCTCCGACTAGCGCGCGAGCAGCACTTC. Residues: CASSLRLAREQHF.

The CDR3 region is CATSDLVRDSGSPDTQYF. The CDR3 bases are TGTGCCACCAGTGATTTGGTCCGGGATAGCGGGAGTCCGGATACGCAGTATTTT. J is TRBJ2-3 and V is TRBV24-1; TRBD2 matches 9 bases. The CDR3 is made up of 18 amino acids. Losses at the gene ends were 0 bases for V and 6 bases for J; bases not matched to a gene: 12. Per germline, CDR1 KGHDR and CDR2 SFDVKD.

The rearrangement links TRBV6-2 or TRBV6-3 to TRBJ2-1; 7 positions agree with TRBD2. CDR1 is MNHEY and CDR2 is SVGEGT in the germline V gene. The J segment lost 4 bases and the V segment lost 9 bases, leaving 3 bases of the junction unmatched. This CDR3 has 12 amino acids. CDR3 loop: CASSGQYNEQFF. The CDR3, as DNA: TGTGCCAGTAGCGGGCAATACAATGAGCAGTTCTTC.

This clonotype was counted ten times or more. V usage is TRBV6-1 and J usage is TRBJ2-3; 7 bases are shared with TRBD1. The CDR3 is 14 amino acids. CDR1 MNHNS and CDR2 SASEGT come from the germline V gene. After removal of 7 bases from V and 0 bases from J, the junction contained 4 bases not matched to a gene. The CDR3 sequence: CASKNRGSTDTQYF. In nucleotides, the CDR3 is TGTGCCAGCAAGAACAGGGGCAGCACAGATACGCAGTATTTT.

The chain uses TRBV27 and TRBJ2-7; D could derive from TRBD1 or TRBD2 (5 bases each). The CDR3 runs to 15 residues. Between the trimmed V and J ends, which lost 3 bases and 1 base, there was a span of 13 bases. The germline gives CDR1 MNHEY, CDR2 SMNVEV (reference sequence). This chain's CDR3 is CASSFPGTASYEQYF. The CDR3 nucleotides are TGTGCCAGCAGTTTTCCCGGGACGGCATCCTACGAGCAGTACTTC.

There are many counts of this clonotype. The chain combines TRBV27 with TRBJ1-2; 9 bases line up with TRBD1. The CDR3 totals 17 residues. CDR1 and CDR2 from the germline V gene are MNHEY and SMNVEV (reference sequence). V shed 0 bases and J 4 bases; nucleotides not matched to a gene: 9. CDR3 DNA sequence: TGTGCCAGCAGTTTATCGGGACAGGGCCTAGCTTTCTATGGCTACACCTTC. Its translation is CASSLSGQGLAFYGYTF.

The table lists this clonotype with many counts. This sequence joins TRBV2 and TRBJ2-3; D not resolved. This CDR3 has 15 amino acids. Germline loops: CDR1 SNHLY, CDR2 FYNNEI. Trimming removed 7 bases from V and 2 bases from J, with 16 bases in between. CDR3 in DNA: TGTGCCAGCATCGGAAGACAAACCTTCACAGATACGCAGTATTTT. This codes for CASIGRQTFTDTQYF.

This clonotype was seen repeatedly, ten times or more. This sequence joins TRBV20-1 and TRBJ1-2, with 9 bases that match TRBD1. The germline V gene has CDR1 DFQATT and CDR2 SNEGSKA (reference sequence). Trimming at V came to 4 bases and at J to 8 bases, leaving 8 bases not matched to a gene. The CDR3 runs 13 residues. The CDR3 DNA is TGCAGTGCTATCGTCGGGACAGGGAGGGGCTACACCTTC. Translating gives CSAIVGTGRGYTF.

This clonotype was seen repeatedly, ten times or more. This chain links TRBV20-1 with TRBJ1-5, with 8 bases that match TRBD1. With V trimmed by 2 bases and J by 2 bases, 11 bases remained unmatched. The CDR3 is 17 residues long. Per the germline V gene, CDR1 is DFQATT and CDR2 is SNEGSKA (reference sequence). CDR3 loop: CSARNRLGQGGNQPQHF. Here the CDR3 DNA reads TGCAGTGCTAGAAATCGTCTTGGACAGGGTGGCAATCAGCCCCAGCATTTT.

The V gene is TRBV6-2 or TRBV6-3, the J gene TRBJ2-3; D might be TRBD1 (5 bases). Trimming stripped 6 bases from V and 10 bases from J, with 14 bases between. CDR3 size: 12 residues. Germline loops: CDR1 MNHEY, CDR2 SVGEGT. The CDR3 DNA follows: TGTGCCAGCAGCCGACAGATCACGGCGCAGTATTTT. Translation gives CASSRQITAQYF.

This clonotype was picked up many times. The chain combines TRBV27 with TRBJ1-2; 7 bases line up with TRBD1. J lost 4 bases, V lost 0 bases, and 2 bases had no gene match. The CDR3 consists of 14 residues. The germline CDR1 and CDR2 sequences are MNHEY and SMNVEV (reference sequence). The CDR3 here is CASSLSRDSYGYTF. CDR3 DNA: TGTGCCAGCAGTTTATCCCGGGACAGCTATGGCTACACCTTC.

V gene TRBV5-6 combines with J gene TRBJ1-2; weak D call: TRBD1 (5 bases). The germline V gene encodes CDR1 SGHDT and CDR2 YYEEEE. Between the trimmed V and J ends, which lost 0 bases and 2 bases, there was a span of 8 bases. The CDR3 is 14 amino acids. The DNA for the CDR3 is TGTGCCAGCAGCTTGGGGGGGAGCAACTATGGCTACACCTTC. Translating gives CASSLGGSNYGYTF.

This clonotype appeared many times. For the CDR3, the DNA is TGCGCCAGCAGCTCCGAGGGGGTGGCTGAAGCTTTCTTT. Its protein product is CASSSEGVAEAFF. The chain recombines TRBV5-1 with TRBJ1-1; D perhaps matches TRBD1 (6 bases). Trimming left V 3 bases short and J 6 bases short, with 12 bases between. CDR1 and CDR2 (germline): SGHRS, YFSETQ. This CDR3 is built from 13 residues. The full variable domain, in which reference TRBV5-1 and TRBJ1-1 provide the parts outside the CDR3, is KAGVTQTPRYLIKTRGQQVTLSCSPISGHRSVSWYQQTPGQGLQFLFEYFSETQRNKGNFPGRFSGRQFSNSRSEMNVSTLELGDSALYLCASSSEGVAEAFFGQGTRLTVV.